The present TCR beta chain was sequenced within a study of T cell changes during pregnancy in multiple sclerosis. Germline V gene sequence: CDR1 MGHRA, CDR2 YSYEKL. V lost 3 bases to trimming and J lost 5 bases; unmatched junction nucleotides: 8. This CDR3 contains 15 residues. The repertoire was sequenced with immunoSEQ multiplex PCR; TCRdb's copy has only in-frame clones and lacks some. Of roughly 100,000 clones listed, 91% are singletons. The clonotype was recovered from a female donor with multiple sclerosis, enrolled in a pregnancy study. The source was peripheral blood, collected before pregnancy. This chain uses TRBV4-1 with TRBJ1-1, with 8 positions matching TRBD1. The DNA of the CDR3 is TGCGCCAGCAGCCACCCAACAGGGGGGGTAACTGAAGCTTTCTTT. It translates to CASSHPTGGVTEAFF.